Here is one T cell receptor (beta chain) with its context. The sample originates from a study of T cell changes during pregnancy in multiple sclerosis. Clones were read by immunoSEQ multiplex PCR, and TCRdb kept only the in-frame ones, dropping some. The table lists about 76,000 clones, around 94% of them singletons. Germline values: CDR1 SSHAT, CDR2 FNYEAQ (reference sequence). The trim removed 3 bases at V and 7 bases at J, leaving 6 bases unmatched. The CDR3 length is 14 residues. The chain is built from TRBV7-7 and TRBJ2-1, with 7 bases fitting TRBD1. Sequencing used peripheral blood, obtained in the third trimester of pregnancy. This clonotype was sampled from a female donor with multiple sclerosis, enrolled in a pregnancy study. CDR3 loop: CASSFRGGTNEQFF. DNA for the CDR3: TGTGCCAGCAGCTTTCGAGGGGGCACGAATGAGCAGTTCTTC.